Reported below is one TCR beta chain. One junction end disagrees with the germline gene, perhaps due to a read error. This CDR3 has 15 amino acids. Germline assignment: CDR1 SGHDT and CDR2 YYEEEE. The sample comes from a study of shared clonotypes between healthy human individuals. Study summary: Donor composition was a couple of women and three men, aged 18 to 49.

TCRdb keeps only in-frame clones here, not all; method: immunoSEQ multiplex PCR. The data contain fewer than 1.4 million clones, more than 75% of them singletons. The sequencing sample was made of memory CD4+ T cells from PBMCs. Noted subset: CD45RA-negative fraction. This TCR was recovered from a young man in good health. Some clones in this sample may be carry-over from other donors' samples. This chain joins TRBV5-6 and TRBJ1-1; D gene ambiguous. CDR3 amino acids: CASSSGKWANSEAFF. For the CDR3, the DNA is TGTGCCAGCAGCTCGGGCAAATGGGCAAACAGTGAAGCTTTCTTT.